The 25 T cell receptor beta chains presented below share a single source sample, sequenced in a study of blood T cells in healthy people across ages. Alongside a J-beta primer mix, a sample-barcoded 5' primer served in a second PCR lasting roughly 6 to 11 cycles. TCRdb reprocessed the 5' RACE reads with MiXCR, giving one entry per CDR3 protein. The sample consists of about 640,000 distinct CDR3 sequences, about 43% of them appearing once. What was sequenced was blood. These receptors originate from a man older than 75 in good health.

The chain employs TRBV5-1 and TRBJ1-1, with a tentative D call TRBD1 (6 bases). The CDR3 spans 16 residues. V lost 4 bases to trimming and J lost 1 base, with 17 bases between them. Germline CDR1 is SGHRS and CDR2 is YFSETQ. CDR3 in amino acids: CASSVGAPRGNTEAFF. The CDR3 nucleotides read TGCGCCAGCAGCGTTGGGGCGCCCAGGGGGAACACTGAAGCTTTCTTT.

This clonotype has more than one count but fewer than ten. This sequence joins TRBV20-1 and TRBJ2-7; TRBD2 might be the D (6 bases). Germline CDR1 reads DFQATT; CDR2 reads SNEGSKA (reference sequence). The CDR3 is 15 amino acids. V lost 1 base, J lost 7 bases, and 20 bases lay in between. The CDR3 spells CSARGRAVENNEQYF. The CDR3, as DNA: TGCAGTGCTAGAGGGAGGGCGGTGGAAAACAATGAGCAGTACTTC.

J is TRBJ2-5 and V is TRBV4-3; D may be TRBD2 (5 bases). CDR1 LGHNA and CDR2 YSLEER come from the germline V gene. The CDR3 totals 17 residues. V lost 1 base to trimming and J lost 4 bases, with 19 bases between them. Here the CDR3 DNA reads TGCGCCAGCAGCCAAGCACTTGTCGGGGTGGCTGGAGAGACCCAGTACTTC. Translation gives CASSQALVGVAGETQYF.

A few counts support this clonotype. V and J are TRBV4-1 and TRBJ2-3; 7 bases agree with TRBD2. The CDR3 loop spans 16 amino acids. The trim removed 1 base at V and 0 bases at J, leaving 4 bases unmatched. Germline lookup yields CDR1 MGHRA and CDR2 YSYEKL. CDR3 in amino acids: CASSQGQRGSTDTQYF. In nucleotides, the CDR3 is TGCGCCAGCAGCCAAGGTCAGCGGGGAAGCACAGATACGCAGTATTTT.

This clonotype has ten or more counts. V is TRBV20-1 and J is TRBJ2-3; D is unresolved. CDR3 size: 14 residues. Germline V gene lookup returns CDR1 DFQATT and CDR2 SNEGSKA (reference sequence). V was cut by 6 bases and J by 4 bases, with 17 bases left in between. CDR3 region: CSAHPSGWSDTQYF. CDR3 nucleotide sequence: TGCAGTGCCCACCCCTCCGGTTGGTCAGATACGCAGTATTTT.

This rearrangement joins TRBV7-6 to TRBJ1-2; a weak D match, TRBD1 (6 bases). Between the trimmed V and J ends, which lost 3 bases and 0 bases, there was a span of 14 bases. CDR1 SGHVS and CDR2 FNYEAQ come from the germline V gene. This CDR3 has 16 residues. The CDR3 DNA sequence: TGTGCCAGCAGCTTGGGCACAGGGTTTACTAACTATGGCTACACCTTC. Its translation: CASSLGTGFTNYGYTF.

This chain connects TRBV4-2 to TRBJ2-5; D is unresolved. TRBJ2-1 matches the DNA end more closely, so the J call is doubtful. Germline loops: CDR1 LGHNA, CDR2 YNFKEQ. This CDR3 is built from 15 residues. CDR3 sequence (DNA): TGTGCCAGCAGCAAGATCTCGCAGTACCAAGAGACCCAGTTCTTC. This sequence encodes CASSKISQYQETQFF.

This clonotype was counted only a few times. The CDR3 nucleotides are TGTGCCTGGAGTATGGGGACAGACTACGAGCAGTACTTC. Encoded protein: CAWSMGTDYEQYF. The chain has TRBV30 and TRBJ2-7, with 7 bases lining up with TRBD1. This CDR3 is built from 13 residues. The germline CDR1 and CDR2 sequences are GTSNPN and SVGIG (reference sequence). V was clipped by 2 bases and J by 3 bases; unmatched bases: 4.

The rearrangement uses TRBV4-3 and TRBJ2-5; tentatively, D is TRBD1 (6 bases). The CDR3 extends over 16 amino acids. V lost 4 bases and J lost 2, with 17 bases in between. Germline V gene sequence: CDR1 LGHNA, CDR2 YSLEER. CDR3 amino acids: CASSRYGQSSQETQYF. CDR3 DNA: TGCGCCAGCAGCCGATACGGACAGTCAAGTCAAGAGACCCAGTACTTC.

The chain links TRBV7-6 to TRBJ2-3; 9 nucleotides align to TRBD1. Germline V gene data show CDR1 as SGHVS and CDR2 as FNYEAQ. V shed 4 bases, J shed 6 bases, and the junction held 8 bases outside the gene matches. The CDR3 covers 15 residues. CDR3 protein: CASSSDRGSWDTQYF. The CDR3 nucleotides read TGTGCCAGCAGCTCGGACAGGGGTTCGTGGGATACGCAGTATTTT.

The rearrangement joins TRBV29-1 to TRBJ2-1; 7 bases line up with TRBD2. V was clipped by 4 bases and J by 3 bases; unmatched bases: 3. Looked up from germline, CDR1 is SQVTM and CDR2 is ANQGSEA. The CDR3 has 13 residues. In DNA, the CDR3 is TGCAGCGTTGCCGGGACTAACTACAATGAGCAGTTCTTC. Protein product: CSVAGTNYNEQFF.

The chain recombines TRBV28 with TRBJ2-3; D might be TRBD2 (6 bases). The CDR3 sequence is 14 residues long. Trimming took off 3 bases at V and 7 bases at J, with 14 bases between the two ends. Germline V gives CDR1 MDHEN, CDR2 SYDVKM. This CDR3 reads CASSFGLPPNTQYF. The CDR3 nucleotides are TGTGCCAGCAGTTTCGGACTACCCCCGAATACGCAGTATTTT.

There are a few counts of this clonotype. CDR3 sequence reads: CASSLTSGSDEQFF. CDR3 in DNA: TGCGCCAGCAGCTTGACTAGCGGGAGTGATGAGCAGTTCTTC. The rearrangement links TRBV5-1 to TRBJ2-1; TRBD2 aligns across 11 bases. The CDR3 loop spans 14 amino acids. Germline-derived CDR1 and CDR2 are SGHRS and YFSETQ. Unmatched junction bases numbered 2, after V lost 1 base and J lost 8 bases.

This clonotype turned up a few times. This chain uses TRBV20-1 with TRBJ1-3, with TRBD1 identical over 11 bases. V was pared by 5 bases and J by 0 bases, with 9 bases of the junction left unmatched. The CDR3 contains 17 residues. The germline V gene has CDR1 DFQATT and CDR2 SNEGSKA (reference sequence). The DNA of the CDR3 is TGCAGTGCTGTTCCGGGACAGGGGGAAAGCTCTGGAAACACCATATATTTT. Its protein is CSAVPGQGESSGNTIYF.

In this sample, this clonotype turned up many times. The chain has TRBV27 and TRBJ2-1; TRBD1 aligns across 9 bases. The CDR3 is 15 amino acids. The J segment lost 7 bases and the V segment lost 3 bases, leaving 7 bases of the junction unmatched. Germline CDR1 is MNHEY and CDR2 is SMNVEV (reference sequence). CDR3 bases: TGTGCCAGCAGTTTGACAGGGGGTATAGTGAATGAGCAGTTCTTC. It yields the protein CASSLTGGIVNEQFF.

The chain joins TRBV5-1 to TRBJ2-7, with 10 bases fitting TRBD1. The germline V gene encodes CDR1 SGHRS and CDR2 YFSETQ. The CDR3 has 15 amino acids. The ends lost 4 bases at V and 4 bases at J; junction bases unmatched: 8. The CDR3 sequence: CASSSGTGVLYEQYF. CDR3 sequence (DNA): TGCGCCAGCAGCAGCGGGACAGGGGTATTATACGAGCAGTACTTC. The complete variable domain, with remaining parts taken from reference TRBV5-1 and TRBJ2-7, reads KAGVTQTPRYLIKTRGQQVTLSCSPISGHRSVSWYQQTPGQGLQFLFEYFSETQRNKGNFPGRFSGRQFSNSRSEMNVSTLELGDSALYLCASSSGTGVLYEQYFGPGTRLTVT.

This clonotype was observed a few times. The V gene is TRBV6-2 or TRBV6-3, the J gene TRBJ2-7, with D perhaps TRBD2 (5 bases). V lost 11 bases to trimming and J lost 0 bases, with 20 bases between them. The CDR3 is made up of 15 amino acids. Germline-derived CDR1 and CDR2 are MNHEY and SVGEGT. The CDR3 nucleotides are TGTGCCCAGAGGCAAGCTCGGGATTTCTCCTACGAGCAGTACTTC. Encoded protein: CAQRQARDFSYEQYF.

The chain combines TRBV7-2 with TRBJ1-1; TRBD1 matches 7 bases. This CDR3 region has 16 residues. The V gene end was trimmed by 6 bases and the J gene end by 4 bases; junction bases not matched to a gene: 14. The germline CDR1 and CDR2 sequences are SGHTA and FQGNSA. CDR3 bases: TGTGCCAGCAGTCCCCGATGGGGCAGGGGGAGCACTGAAGCTTTCTTT. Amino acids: CASSPRWGRGSTEAFF.

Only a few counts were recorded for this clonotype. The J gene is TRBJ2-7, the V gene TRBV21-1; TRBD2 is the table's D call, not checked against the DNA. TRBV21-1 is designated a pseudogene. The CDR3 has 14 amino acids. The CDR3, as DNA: TGTGCCAGCAGCAACGAAGGCGGGGGGTACGAGCAGTACTTC. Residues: CASSNEGGGYEQYF.

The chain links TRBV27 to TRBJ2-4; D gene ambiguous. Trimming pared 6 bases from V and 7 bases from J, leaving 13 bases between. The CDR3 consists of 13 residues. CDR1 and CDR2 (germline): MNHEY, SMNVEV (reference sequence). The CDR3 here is CASSLVLGNIQYF. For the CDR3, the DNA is TGTGCCAGCAGCCTTGTCTTAGGGAACATTCAGTACTTC.

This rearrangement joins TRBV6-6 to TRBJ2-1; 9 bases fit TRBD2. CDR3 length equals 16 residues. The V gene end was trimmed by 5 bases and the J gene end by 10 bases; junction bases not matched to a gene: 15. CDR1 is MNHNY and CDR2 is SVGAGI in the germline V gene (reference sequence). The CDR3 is CASSPPRSGGFLEQFF. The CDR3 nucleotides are TGTGCCAGCAGTCCACCCCGGAGCGGGGGGTTTTTGGAGCAGTTCTTC.

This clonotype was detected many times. CDR3 DNA: TGTGCCAGCAGTTCCCTGGGACTAGCGGGAAGCACAGATACGCAGTATTTT. Amino acids: CASSSLGLAGSTDTQYF. This chain links TRBV6-2 or TRBV6-3 with TRBJ2-3; 13 bases are a match to TRBD2. The J segment lost 0 bases and the V segment lost 4 bases, leaving 4 bases of the junction unmatched. The CDR3 sequence is 17 residues long. The V gene's germline CDR1 is MNHEY and CDR2 SVGEGT.

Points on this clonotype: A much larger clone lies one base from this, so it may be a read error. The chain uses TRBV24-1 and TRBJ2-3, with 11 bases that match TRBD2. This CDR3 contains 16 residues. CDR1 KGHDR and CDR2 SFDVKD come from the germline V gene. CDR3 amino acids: CATSAHTSGSTGTQYF. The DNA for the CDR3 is TGTGCCACCAGTGCCCATACTAGCGGGAGCACAGGTACGCAGTATTTT.

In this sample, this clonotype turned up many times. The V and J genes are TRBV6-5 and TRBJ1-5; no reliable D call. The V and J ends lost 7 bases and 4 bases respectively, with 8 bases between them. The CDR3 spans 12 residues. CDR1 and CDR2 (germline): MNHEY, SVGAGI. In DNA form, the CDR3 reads TGTGCCAGCAAGGGTGAAAATCAGCCCCAGCATTTT. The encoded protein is CASKGENQPQHF.

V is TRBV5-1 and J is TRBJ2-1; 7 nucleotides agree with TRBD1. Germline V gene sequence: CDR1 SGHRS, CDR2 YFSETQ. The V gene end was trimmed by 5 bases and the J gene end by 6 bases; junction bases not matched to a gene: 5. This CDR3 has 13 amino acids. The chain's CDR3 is CASRPGQVNEQFF. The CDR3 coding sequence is TGCGCCAGCAGGCCAGGACAGGTCAATGAGCAGTTCTTC.